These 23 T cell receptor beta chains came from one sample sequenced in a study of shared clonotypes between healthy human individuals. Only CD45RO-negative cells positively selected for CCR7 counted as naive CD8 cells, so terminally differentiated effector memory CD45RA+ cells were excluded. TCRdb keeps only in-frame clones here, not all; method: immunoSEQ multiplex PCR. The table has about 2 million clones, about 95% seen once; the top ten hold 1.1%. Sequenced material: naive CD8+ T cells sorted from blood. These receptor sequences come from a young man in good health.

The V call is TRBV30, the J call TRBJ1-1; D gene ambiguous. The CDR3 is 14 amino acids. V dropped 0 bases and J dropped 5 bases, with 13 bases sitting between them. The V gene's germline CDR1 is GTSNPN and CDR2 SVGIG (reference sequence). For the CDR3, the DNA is TGTGCCTGGAGTGTGTCCATCCGGGTGACTGAAGCTTTCTTT. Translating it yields CAWSVSIRVTEAFF.

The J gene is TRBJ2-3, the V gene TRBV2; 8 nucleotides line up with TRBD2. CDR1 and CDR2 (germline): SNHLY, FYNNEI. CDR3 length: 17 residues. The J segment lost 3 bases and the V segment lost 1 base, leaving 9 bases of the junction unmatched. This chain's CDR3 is CASSEGVWRGVTDTQYF. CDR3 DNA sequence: TGTGCCAGCAGTGAAGGGGTCTGGCGGGGGGTTACAGATACGCAGTATTTT. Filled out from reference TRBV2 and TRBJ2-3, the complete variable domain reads EPEVTQTPSHQVTQMGQEVILRCVPISNHLYFYWYRQILGQKVEFLVSFYNNEISEKSEIFDDQFSVERPDGSNFTLKIRSTKLEDSAMYFCASSEGVWRGVTDTQYFGPGTRLTVL.

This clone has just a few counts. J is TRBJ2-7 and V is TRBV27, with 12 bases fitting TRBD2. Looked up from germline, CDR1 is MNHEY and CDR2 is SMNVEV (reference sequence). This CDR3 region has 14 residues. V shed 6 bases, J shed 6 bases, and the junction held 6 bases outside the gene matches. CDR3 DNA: TGTGCCAGCAGAAGACTAGCGGGAGCGTCCGAGCAGTACTTC. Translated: CASRRLAGASEQYF.

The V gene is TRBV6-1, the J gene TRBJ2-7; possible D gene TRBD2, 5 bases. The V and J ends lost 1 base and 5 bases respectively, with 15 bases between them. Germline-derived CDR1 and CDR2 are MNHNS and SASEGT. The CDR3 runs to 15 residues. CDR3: CASSEDPGNGNEQYF. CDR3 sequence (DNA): TGTGCCAGCAGTGAAGATCCGGGGAACGGGAACGAGCAGTACTTC.

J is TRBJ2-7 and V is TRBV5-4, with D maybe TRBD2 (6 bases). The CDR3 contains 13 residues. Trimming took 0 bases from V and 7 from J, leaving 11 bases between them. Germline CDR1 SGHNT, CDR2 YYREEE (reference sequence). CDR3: CASSLVFGGEQYF. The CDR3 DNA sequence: TGTGCCAGCAGCTTGGTTTTCGGGGGAGAGCAGTACTTC.

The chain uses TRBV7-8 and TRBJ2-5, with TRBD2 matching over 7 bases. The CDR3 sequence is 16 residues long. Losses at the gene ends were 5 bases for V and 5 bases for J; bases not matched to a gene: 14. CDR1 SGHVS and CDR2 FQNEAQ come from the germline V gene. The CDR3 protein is CASSQGLELGWETQYF. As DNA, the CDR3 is TGTGCCAGCAGCCAAGGACTAGAGTTAGGCTGGGAGACCCAGTACTTC.

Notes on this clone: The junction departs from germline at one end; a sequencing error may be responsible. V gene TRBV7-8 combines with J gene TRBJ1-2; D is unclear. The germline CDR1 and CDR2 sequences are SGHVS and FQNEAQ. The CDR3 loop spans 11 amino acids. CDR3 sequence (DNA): TGTGCCAGCAGCATAGCAGGCCGCTACACCTTC. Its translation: CASSIAGRYTF.

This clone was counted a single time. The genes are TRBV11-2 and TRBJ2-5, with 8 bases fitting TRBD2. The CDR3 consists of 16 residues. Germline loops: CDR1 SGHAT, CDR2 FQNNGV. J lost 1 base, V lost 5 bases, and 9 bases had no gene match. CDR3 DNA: TGTGCCAGCAGCACATACGGGGGGGCCTCCCAAGAGACCCAGTACTTC. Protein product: CASSTYGGASQETQYF.

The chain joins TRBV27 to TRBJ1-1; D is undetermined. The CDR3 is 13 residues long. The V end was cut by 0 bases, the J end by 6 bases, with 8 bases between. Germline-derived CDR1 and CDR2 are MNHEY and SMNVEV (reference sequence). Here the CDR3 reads CASSLSMASEAFF. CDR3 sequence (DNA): TGTGCCAGCAGTTTATCGATGGCATCTGAAGCTTTCTTT.

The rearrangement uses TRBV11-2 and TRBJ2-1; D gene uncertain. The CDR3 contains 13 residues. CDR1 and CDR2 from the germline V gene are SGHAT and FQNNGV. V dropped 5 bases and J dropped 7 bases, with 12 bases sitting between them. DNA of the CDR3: TGTGCCAGCAGCCTACCGACTGCTAATGAGCAGTTCTTC. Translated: CASSLPTANEQFF.

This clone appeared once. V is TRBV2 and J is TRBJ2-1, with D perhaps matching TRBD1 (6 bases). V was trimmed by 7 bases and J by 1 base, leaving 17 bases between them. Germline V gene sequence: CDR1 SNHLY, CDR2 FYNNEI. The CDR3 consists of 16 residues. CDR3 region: CASKKTGTPSYNEQFF. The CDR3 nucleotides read TGTGCCAGCAAAAAAACCGGGACACCTTCCTACAATGAGCAGTTCTTC.

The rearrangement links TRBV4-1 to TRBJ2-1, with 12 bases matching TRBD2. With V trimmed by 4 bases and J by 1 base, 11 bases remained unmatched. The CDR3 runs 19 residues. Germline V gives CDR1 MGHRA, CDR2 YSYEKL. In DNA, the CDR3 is TGCGCCAGCAGCCCATCGGGACTAGCGGGTAGTCGTTCCTACAATGAGCAGTTCTTC. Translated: CASSPSGLAGSRSYNEQFF.

CDR3 region: CAISEPFGRGTGELFF. The DNA of the CDR3 is TGTGCCATCAGTGAGCCCTTTGGGAGAGGCACCGGGGAGCTGTTTTTT. The V gene is TRBV10-3, the J gene TRBJ2-2, with D possibly matching TRBD2 (5 bases). There are 16 residues in the CDR3. Germline V gene data show CDR1 as ENHRY and CDR2 as SYGVKD. V was shortened by 2 bases and J by 4 bases, with 14 bases between the two germline ends.

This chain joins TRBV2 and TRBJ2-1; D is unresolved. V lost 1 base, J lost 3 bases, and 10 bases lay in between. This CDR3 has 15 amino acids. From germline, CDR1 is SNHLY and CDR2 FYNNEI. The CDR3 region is CASSEGSYIYNEQFF. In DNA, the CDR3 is TGTGCCAGCAGTGAAGGCAGCTACATCTACAATGAGCAGTTCTTC. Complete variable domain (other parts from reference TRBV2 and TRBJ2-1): EPEVTQTPSHQVTQMGQEVILRCVPISNHLYFYWYRQILGQKVEFLVSFYNNEISEKSEIFDDQFSVERPDGSNFTLKIRSTKLEDSAMYFCASSEGSYIYNEQFFGPGTRLTVL.

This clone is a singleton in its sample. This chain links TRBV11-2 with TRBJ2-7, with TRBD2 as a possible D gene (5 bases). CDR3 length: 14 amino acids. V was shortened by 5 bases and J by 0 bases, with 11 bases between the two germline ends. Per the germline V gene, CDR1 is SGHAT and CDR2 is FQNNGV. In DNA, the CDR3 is TGTGCCAGCAGCCACGACTACGCCTCCTACGAGCAGTACTTC. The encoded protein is CASSHDYASYEQYF.

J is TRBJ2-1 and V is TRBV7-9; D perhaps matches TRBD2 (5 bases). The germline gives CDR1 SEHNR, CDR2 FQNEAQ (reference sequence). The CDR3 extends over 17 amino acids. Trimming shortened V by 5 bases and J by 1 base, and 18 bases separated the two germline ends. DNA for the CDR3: TGTGCCAGCAGCCCCAAAGTCACGGGGTTATCCTACAATGAGCAGTTCTTC. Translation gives CASSPKVTGLSYNEQFF. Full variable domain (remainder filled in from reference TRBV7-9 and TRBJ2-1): DTGVSQNPRHKITKRGQNVTFRCDPISEHNRLYWYRQTLGQGPEFLTYFQNEAQLEKSRLLSDRFSAERPKGSFSTLEIQRTEQGDSAMYLCASSPKVTGLSYNEQFFGPGTRLTVL.

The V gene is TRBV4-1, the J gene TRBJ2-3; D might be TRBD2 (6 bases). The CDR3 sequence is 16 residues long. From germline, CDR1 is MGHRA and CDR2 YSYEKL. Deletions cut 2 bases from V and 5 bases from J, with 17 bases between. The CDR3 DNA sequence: TGCGCCAGCAGCCAACTTCAACTAGCCGTGCTAGATACGCAGTATTTT. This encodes CASSQLQLAVLDTQYF.

This CDR3 reads CASSLAGGHEEQYF. The CDR3 nucleotides are TGTGCCAGCAGTTTAGCCGGAGGGCATGAAGAGCAGTACTTC. This sequence joins TRBV27 and TRBJ2-7; the D gene is possibly TRBD2 (6 bases). The CDR3 consists of 14 residues. Per the germline V gene, CDR1 is MNHEY and CDR2 is SMNVEV (reference sequence). Between the trimmed V and J ends, which lost 2 bases and 7 bases, there was a span of 15 bases.

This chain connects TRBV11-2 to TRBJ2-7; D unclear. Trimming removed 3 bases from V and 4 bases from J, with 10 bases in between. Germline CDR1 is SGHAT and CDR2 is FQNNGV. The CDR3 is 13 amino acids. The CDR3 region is CASSLGRLYEQYF. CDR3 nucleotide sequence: TGTGCCAGCAGCTTGGGCAGGTTATACGAGCAGTACTTC.

This CDR3 reads CASSYGSDPTYEQYF. The CDR3 DNA reads as TGTGCCAGCAGTTACGGGTCGGACCCCACCTACGAGCAGTACTTC. The V and J genes are TRBV6-6 and TRBJ2-7; D gene ambiguous. Germline V gene data show CDR1 as MNHNY and CDR2 as SVGAGI (reference sequence). V was clipped by 2 bases and J by 2 bases, with 13 bases between them. The CDR3 has 15 amino acids.

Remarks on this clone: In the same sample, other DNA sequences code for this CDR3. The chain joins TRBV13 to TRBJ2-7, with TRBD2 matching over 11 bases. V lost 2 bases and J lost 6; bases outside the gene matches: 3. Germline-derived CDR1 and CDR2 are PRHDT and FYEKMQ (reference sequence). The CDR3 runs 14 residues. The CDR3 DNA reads TGTGCCAGCAGCTTACTAGCGGGGGGAGGCGAGCAGTACTTC. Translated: CASSLLAGGGEQYF. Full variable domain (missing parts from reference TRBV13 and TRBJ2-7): AAGVIQSPRHLIKEKRETATLKCYPIPRHDTVYWYQQGPGQDPQFLISFYEKMQSDKGSIPDRFSAQQFSDYHSELNMSSLELGDSALYFCASSLLAGGGEQYFGPGTRLTVT.

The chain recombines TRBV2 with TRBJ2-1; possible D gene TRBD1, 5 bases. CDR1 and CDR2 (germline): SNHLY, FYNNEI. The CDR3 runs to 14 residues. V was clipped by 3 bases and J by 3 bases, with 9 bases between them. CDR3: CASSDPRVYNEQFF. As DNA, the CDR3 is TGTGCCAGCAGTGACCCCAGGGTCTACAATGAGCAGTTCTTC.

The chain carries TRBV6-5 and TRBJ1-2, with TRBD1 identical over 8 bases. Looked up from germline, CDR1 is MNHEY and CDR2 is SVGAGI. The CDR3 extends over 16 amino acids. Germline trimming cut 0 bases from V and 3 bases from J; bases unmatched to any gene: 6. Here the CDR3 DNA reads TGTGCCAGCAGTTACTCGGGGACAGGAAATTACTATGGCTACACCTTC. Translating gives CASSYSGTGNYYGYTF.